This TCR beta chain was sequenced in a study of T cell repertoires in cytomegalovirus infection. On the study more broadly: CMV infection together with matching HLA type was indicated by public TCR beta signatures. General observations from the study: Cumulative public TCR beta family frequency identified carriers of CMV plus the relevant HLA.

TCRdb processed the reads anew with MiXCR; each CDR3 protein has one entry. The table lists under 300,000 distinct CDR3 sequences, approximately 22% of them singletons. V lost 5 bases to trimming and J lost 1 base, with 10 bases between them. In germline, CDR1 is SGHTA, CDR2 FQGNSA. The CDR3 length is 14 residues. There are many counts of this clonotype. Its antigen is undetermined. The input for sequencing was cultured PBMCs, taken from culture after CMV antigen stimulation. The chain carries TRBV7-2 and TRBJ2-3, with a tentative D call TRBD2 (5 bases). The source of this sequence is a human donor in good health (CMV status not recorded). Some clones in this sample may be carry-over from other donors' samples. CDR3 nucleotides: TGTGCCAGCAGCCTCTGGACTGGCACAGATACGCAGTATTTT. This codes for CASSLWTGTDTQYF.